This record covers a single TCR beta chain. The germline V and J ends were trimmed by 5 bases and 1 base, with 18 bases remaining between them. The CDR3 spans 17 residues. The germline gives CDR1 SGDLS, CDR2 YYNGEE. TCRdb re-derived calls from the 5' RACE reads in MiXCR, one entry per CDR3 protein. Found here are about 48,000 distinct CDR3 sequences, over 7.5% of them singletons; the top ten hold about 7.7%. The data are from a study of early T cells in non-severe SARS-CoV-2 infection. This rearrangement joins TRBV9 to TRBJ2-2; tentative D call: TRBD2 (5 bases). Sample: whole blood. This sequence originates from an adult who was a healthcare worker with PCR-confirmed SARS-CoV-2 infection or an uninfected control (not recorded which). CDR3 nucleotide sequence: TGTGCCAGCAGTTTCCCCCCTAACGCGGGGAACACCGGGGAGCTGTTTTTT. Translated, it gives CASSFPPNAGNTGELFF.